This TCR beta chain was captured by sequencing in a study of T-cell reconstitution after alpha-beta-depleted transplantation in children. Overall study results and limits: The study traced high day-60 TCRbeta diversity in some patients to surviving recipient T cells and thymic progenitors. One year post-transplant, T-cell counts and diversity were largely derived from T cells produced anew.

This clonotype has a handful of counts. Its antigen is still unknown. The V gene lost 10 bases and the J gene lost 0 bases, with 12 bases spanning the gap. This CDR3 has 13 residues. CDR1 is SNHLY, CDR2 FYNNEI, per germline. Using unique molecular identifiers, the investigators prepared the TCRbeta library. Via MiXCR, TCRdb re-called the PCR reads, giving one row per CDR3 protein. The sample lists a few hundred thousand distinct CDR3 sequences, 6% to 10% seen once, with 9.1% in the top ten. The sequencing used peripheral blood, collected 360 days after TCRalphabeta/CD19-depleted stem cell transplant. The origin of this receptor is a female patient aged 2-9 years who had a stem cell transplant for Fanconi anemia, so the T cells may come from the graft donor. This sequence joins TRBV2 and TRBJ1-2; weak D call: TRBD1 (6 bases). This CDR3 is CAIFGTPNYGYTF. The CDR3 DNA is TGTGCCATCTTCGGGACACCTAACTATGGCTACACCTTC.